In its sample, the clone carrying this T cell receptor beta chain was seen a few times. Only in-frame clones appear in the TCRdb table, and some are missing; sequencing was by immunoSEQ multiplex PCR. The sample records about 330,000 clones, around 90% being singletons. The treatment is: 19 received Ad26.COV2.S at low or high dose, single or two shots; five or six received placebo; per-sample allocation not given. After the first vaccine or placebo injection, samples were drawn on day 63. This sample is part of a study of Ad26.COV2.S vaccination and SARS-CoV-2 variants. Germline-derived CDR1 and CDR2 are LNHDA and SQIVND (reference sequence). V gave up 6 bases and J gave up 5 bases; unmatched junction bases: 7. The CDR3 consists of 14 residues.

The V gene is TRBV19, the J gene TRBJ2-1, with 7 bases identical to TRBD2. This sequence originates from a person aged 18-60 years who received the Ad26.COV2.S COVID-19 vaccine or a placebo. Sequenced here: peripheral blood, sampled in a trial of Ad26.COV2.S vaccine versus placebo. Here the CDR3 reads CASSTRDYNNEQFF. The CDR3 DNA reads TGTGCCAGTAGCACCCGGGACTACAACAATGAGCAGTTCTTC.